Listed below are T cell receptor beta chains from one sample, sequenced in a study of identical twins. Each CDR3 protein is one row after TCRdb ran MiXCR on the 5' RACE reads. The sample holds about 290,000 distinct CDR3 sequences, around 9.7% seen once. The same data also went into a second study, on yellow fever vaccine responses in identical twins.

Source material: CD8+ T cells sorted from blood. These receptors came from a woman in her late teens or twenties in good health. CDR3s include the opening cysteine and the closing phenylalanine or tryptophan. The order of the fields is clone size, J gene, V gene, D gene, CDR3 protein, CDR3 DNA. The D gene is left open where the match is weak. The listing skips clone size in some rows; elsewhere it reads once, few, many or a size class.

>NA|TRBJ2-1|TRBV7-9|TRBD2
CASSLPSGRAMDEQFF
TGTGCCAGCAGCTTACCTAGCGGGAGGGCCATGGATGAGCAGTTCTTC
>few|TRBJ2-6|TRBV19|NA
CASSIVSGANVLTF
TGTGCCAGTAGTATAGTCTCTGGGGCCAACGTCCTGACTTTC
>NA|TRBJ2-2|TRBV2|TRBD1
CASRTRTGEAGELFF
TGTGCCAGCAGGACCAGGACAGGGGAAGCCGGGGAGCTGTTTTTT
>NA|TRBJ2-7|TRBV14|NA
CASSKSFNTGEQYF
TGTGCCAGCAGCAAAAGCTTTAATACGGGCGAGCAGTACTTC
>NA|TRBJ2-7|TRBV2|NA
CASSEVLREQYF
TGTGCCAGCAGTGAAGTCTTGCGGGAGCAGTACTTC
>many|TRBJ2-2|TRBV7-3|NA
CASSPVGGNTGELFF
TGTGCCAGCAGCCCCGTTGGGGGGAACACCGGGGAGCTGTTTTTT
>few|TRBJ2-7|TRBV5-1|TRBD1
CASSSGQGGTYEQYF
TGCGCCAGCAGCTCGGGACAGGGGGGCACCTACGAGCAGTACTTC
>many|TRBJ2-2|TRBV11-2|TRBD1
CASSLVSPDRSHGELFF
TGTGCCAGCAGCTTAGTGTCCCCGGACAGGTCCCACGGGGAGCTGTTTTTT
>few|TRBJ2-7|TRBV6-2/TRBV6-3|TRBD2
CASRGTSPYEQYF
TGTGCCAGCAGGGGGACTAGTCCCTACGAGCAGTACTTC
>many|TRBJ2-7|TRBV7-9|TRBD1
CASSLPDRTYEQYF
TGTGCCAGCAGCTTACCGGACAGGACCTACGAGCAGTACTTC
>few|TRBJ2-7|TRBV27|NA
CASSLLAQGYEQYF
TGTGCCAGCAGTTTACTCGCACAGGGTTACGAGCAGTACTTC
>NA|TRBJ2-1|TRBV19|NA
CASSLWWTAYNEQFF
TGTGCCAGTAGCCTTTGGTGGACAGCCTACAATGAGCAGTTCTTC
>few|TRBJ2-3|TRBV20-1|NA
CSARSPEVSTDTQYF
TGCAGTGCTAGATCGCCGGAGGTTAGCACAGATACGCAGTATTTT
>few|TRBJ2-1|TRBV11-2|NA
CASSRRHWEQFF
TGTGCCAGCAGCCGGAGACACTGGGAGCAGTTCTTC
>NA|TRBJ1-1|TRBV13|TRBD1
CASSLVGQAYTEAFF
TGTGCCAGCAGCTTAGTTGGACAGGCGTACACTGAAGCTTTCTTT
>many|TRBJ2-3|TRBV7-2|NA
CASSSPERSTDTQYF
TGTGCCAGCAGCTCCCCTGAGCGGAGCACAGATACGCAGTATTTT
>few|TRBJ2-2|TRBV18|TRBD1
CASSPEDRGPTGELFF
TGTGCCAGCTCACCCGAGGACAGGGGGCCGACCGGGGAGCTGTTTTTT
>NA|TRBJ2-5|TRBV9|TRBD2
CASSSGGGLGETQYF
TGTGCCAGCAGCTCGGGAGGAGGGCTCGGGGAGACCCAGTACTTC
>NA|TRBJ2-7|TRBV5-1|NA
CASKSGYEQYF
TGCGCCAGCAAATCCGGCTACGAGCAGTACTTC